The 15 T cell receptor beta chains below were found in one sample sequenced in a study of blood T cell repertoires in COVID-19. Measured with immunoSEQ multiplex PCR; TCRdb has only the in-frame clones, and not every one. The data show 200,000 to 250,000 clones, around 84% seen once. Sequencing used peripheral blood. The receptors derive from a man aged 45-60 years with active or convalescent COVID-19.

The gene calls are TRBV6-5 and TRBJ2-6, with TRBD1 as a possible D gene (6 bases). Germline values: CDR1 MNHEY, CDR2 SVGAGI. V was cut by 0 bases and J by 2 bases, with 8 bases left in between. The length of the CDR3 is 16 residues. The CDR3 spells CASSYSKGAGANVLTF. In DNA form, the CDR3 reads TGTGCCAGCAGTTACTCGAAGGGGGCTGGGGCCAACGTCCTGACTTTC.

The gene calls are TRBV29-1 and TRBJ1-1; TRBD1 might be the D (5 bases). Germline loops: CDR1 SQVTM, CDR2 ANQGSEA. V lost 7 bases and J lost 0, with 9 bases in between. The length of the CDR3 is 12 residues. CDR3 amino acids: CSADSLNTEAFF. In DNA form, the CDR3 reads TGCAGCGCCGACAGTTTGAACACTGAAGCTTTCTTT.

This clone was seen only once. This chain links TRBV20-1 with TRBJ2-7; the D is unclear. The CDR3 is made up of 11 amino acids. V gave up 1 base and J gave up 7 bases, with 8 bases separating them. Per the germline V gene, CDR1 is DFQATT and CDR2 is SNEGSKA (reference sequence). The CDR3 spells CSARAFREQYF. DNA for the CDR3: TGCAGTGCTAGAGCCTTCCGGGAGCAGTACTTC.

The chain combines TRBV10-3 with TRBJ2-5; 7 nucleotides align to TRBD1. Germline CDR1 and CDR2: ENHRY and SYGVKD. V shed 8 bases and J 2 bases; nucleotides not matched to a gene: 2. The CDR3 covers 12 residues. CDR3 bases: TGTGCCATCGGGACAGAACAAGAGACCCAGTACTTC. The encoded protein is CAIGTEQETQYF.

V and J are TRBV7-2 and TRBJ1-6, with D possibly matching TRBD1 (5 bases). In germline, CDR1 is SGHTA, CDR2 FQGNSA. There are 15 residues in the CDR3. V lost 5 bases and J 8 bases, leaving 16 bases between the germline ends. CDR3 loop: CASSPEGYGDSPLHF. As DNA, the CDR3 is TGTGCCAGCAGCCCGGAGGGGTATGGGGATTCACCCCTCCACTTT. The entire variable domain, with the rest obtained from reference TRBV7-2 and TRBJ1-6, is as follows: GAGVSQSPSNKVTEKGKDVELRCDPISGHTALYWYRQSLGQGLEFLIYFQGNSAPDKSGLPSDRFSAERTGGSVSTLTIQRTQQEDSAVYLCASSPEGYGDSPLHFGNGTRLTVT.

The chain employs TRBV3-1 (or the pseudogene TRBV3-2) and TRBJ1-2, with D tentatively TRBD1 (6 bases). Germline V lookup: CDR1 LGHDT, CDR2 YNNKEL (reference sequence). The CDR3 consists of 15 residues. Trimming left V 0 bases short and J 4 bases short, with 12 bases between. CDR3 amino acids: CASSQEGAGSYGYTF. The DNA for the CDR3 is TGTGCCAGCAGCCAAGAGGGGGCTGGTAGCTATGGCTACACCTTC.

This sequence joins TRBV5-1 and TRBJ1-5; no reliable D call. CDR1 and CDR2 from the germline V gene are SGHRS and YFSETQ. The CDR3 extends over 14 amino acids. Deletions cut 4 bases from V and 0 bases from J, with 8 bases between. The CDR3 sequence is CASSPVYSNQPQHF. The CDR3, as DNA: TGCGCCAGCAGCCCGGTTTATAGCAATCAGCCCCAGCATTTT.

The chain links TRBV5-1 to TRBJ2-3; D is possibly TRBD1 (6 bases). The V gene lost 4 bases and the J gene lost 7 bases, with 16 bases spanning the gap. Germline lookup yields CDR1 SGHRS and CDR2 YFSETQ. This CDR3 is 14 amino acids long. CDR3 coding DNA: TGCGCCAGCAGCCAGGGGCTGGACCCAAATACGCAGTATTTT. This gives the protein CASSQGLDPNTQYF.

This chain links TRBV28 with TRBJ1-6; weak D call: TRBD1 (5 bases). The V gene's germline CDR1 is MDHEN and CDR2 SYDVKM. The CDR3 length is 15 residues. Trimming removed 6 bases from V and 6 bases from J, with 15 bases in between. The CDR3 DNA follows: TGTGCCAGCAGGGCCCCGGGGGAGGGTAATTCACCCCTCCACTTT. Protein product: CASRAPGEGNSPLHF.

The V and J genes are TRBV10-3 and TRBJ1-2, with D possibly TRBD1 on 6 matching bases. Trimming took off 0 bases at V and 6 bases at J, with 11 bases between the two ends. The CDR3 extends over 14 amino acids. Per the germline V gene, CDR1 is ENHRY and CDR2 is SYGVKD. As DNA, the CDR3 is TGTGCCATCAGTGAGTCGGGGGGGCCCCATGGCTACACCTTC. Translation gives CAISESGGPHGYTF.

The CDR3 loop is CASSLALGGSGTSGRAYEQYF. For the CDR3, the DNA is TGTGCCAGCAGCTTAGCGCTTGGGGGATCCGGGACTAGCGGGAGGGCGTACGAGCAGTACTTC. The chain joins TRBV7-8 to TRBJ2-7; 16 bases fit TRBD2. The CDR3 covers 21 residues. V shed 0 bases and J 4 bases; nucleotides not matched to a gene: 15. CDR1 and CDR2 (germline): SGHVS, FQNEAQ. Based on the CDR3 plus reference TRBV7-8 and TRBJ2-7, the full variable domain is GAGVSQSPRYKVAKRGQDVALRCDPISGHVSLFWYQQALGQGPEFLTYFQNEAQLDKSGLPSDRFFAERPEGSVSTLKIQRTQQEDSAVYLCASSLALGGSGTSGRAYEQYFGPGTRLTVT.

This clone was observed a few times. The chain recombines TRBV29-1 with TRBJ2-2; D call uncertain. Per the germline V gene, CDR1 is SQVTM and CDR2 is ANQGSEA. The CDR3 has 13 amino acids. V dropped 1 base and J dropped 7 bases, with 10 bases sitting between them. This chain's CDR3 is CSVEGQVNGELFF. As DNA, the CDR3 is TGCAGCGTTGAAGGGCAGGTTAACGGGGAGCTGTTTTTT.

The V and J genes are TRBV3-1 (or the pseudogene TRBV3-2) and TRBJ2-3; D might be TRBD2 (6 bases). This CDR3 is built from 17 residues. V dropped 1 base and J dropped 0 bases, with 14 bases sitting between them. Germline V gives CDR1 LGHDT, CDR2 YNNKEL (reference sequence). As DNA, the CDR3 is TGTGCCAGCAGCCAAGGGGGAGCGGGCACTAGCACAGATACGCAGTATTTT. As protein: CASSQGGAGTSTDTQYF.

The chain combines TRBV6-2 or TRBV6-3 with TRBJ1-2, with a possible D match to TRBD1 (6 bases). From germline, CDR1 is MNHEY and CDR2 SVGEGT. Trimming stripped 2 bases from V and 9 bases from J, with 13 bases between. This CDR3 is built from 13 residues. DNA of the CDR3: TGTGCCAGCAGTTACGCAGGGGCCAGGAGCTACACCTTC. Its protein product is CASSYAGARSYTF.

This clone turned up a few times. The gene calls are TRBV3-1 (or the pseudogene TRBV3-2) and TRBJ2-7; 8 nucleotides agree with TRBD1. The trim removed 4 bases at V and 1 base at J, leaving 6 bases unmatched. This CDR3 has 15 amino acids. Germline V gives CDR1 LGHDT, CDR2 YNNKEL (reference sequence). CDR3 sequence: CASSLGWTGSYEQYF. CDR3 bases: TGTGCCAGCAGCCTCGGATGGACAGGGTCCTACGAGCAGTACTTC.